The 8 T cell receptor beta chains in this list originate from one sample, sequenced in a study of beta chain features in type 1 diabetes. Expressed TCRB transcripts were sequenced after all isolated RNA was converted to cDNA. Sequenced by immunoSEQ multiplex PCR; TCRdb stores in-frame clones only, minus some. In the table there are fewer than 900,000 clones, around a sixth of which are singletons. Sequenced material: naive CD4+ T cells from blood. The receptor set was obtained from a woman under 30 in good health.

About this clone: An end of the junction does not agree with germline; a read error may underlie this. The rearrangement links TRBV11-3 to TRBJ2-1, with 11 bases lining up with TRBD2. The V gene's germline CDR1 is SGHNT and CDR2 YENEEA. This CDR3 contains 13 residues. As DNA, the CDR3 is TGTGCCAGCAGGTTAGCGGGAGGGGATGAGCAGTTCTTC. Protein: CASRLAGGDEQFF.

The V and J genes are TRBV7-2 and TRBJ2-1; 14 bases align to TRBD2. The CDR3 runs to 16 residues. From germline, CDR1 is SGHTA and CDR2 FQGNSA. V shed 1 base and J 7 bases; nucleotides not matched to a gene: 3. The CDR3 loop reads CASSLVGTSGRNEQFF. The CDR3 DNA sequence: TGTGCCAGCAGCTTAGTTGGGACTAGCGGGAGAAATGAGCAGTTCTTC.

The chain couples TRBV5-6 to TRBJ1-2, with unresolved D. CDR3 length equals 14 residues. The germline V gene encodes CDR1 SGHDT and CDR2 YYEEEE. V gave up 0 bases and J gave up 6 bases, with 12 bases separating them. The CDR3 reads CASSLGQYPDGYTF. The CDR3, as DNA: TGTGCCAGCAGCTTGGGGCAGTATCCCGATGGCTACACCTTC.

The genes are TRBV6-6 and TRBJ2-7; 8 bases map to TRBD2. Germline V CDR1 and CDR2: MNHNY, SVGAGI (reference sequence). This CDR3 has 14 amino acids. With 5 bases clipped from V and 1 base from J, the junction kept 4 bases outside the gene matches. CDR3 DNA sequence: TGTGCCAGCAGTGAGCGGGAGTCGTCCTACGAGCAGTACTTC. Protein: CASSERESSYEQYF.

The J gene is TRBJ2-1, the V gene TRBV4-3, with TRBD2 identical over 14 bases. The ends lost 0 bases at V and 8 bases at J; junction bases unmatched: 18. The CDR3 sequence is 21 residues long. The germline gives CDR1 LGHNA, CDR2 YSLEER. The CDR3 region has the DNA TGCGCCAGCAGCCAAGATGCGCTTCGACTAGCGGGAGGGCGATTGCCTCATGAGCAGTTCTTC. This codes for CASSQDALRLAGGRLPHEQFF.

The V and J genes are TRBV4-1 and TRBJ2-7, with D perhaps being TRBD1 or TRBD2 (5 bases each). CDR1 and CDR2 (germline): MGHRA, YSYEKL. The CDR3 spans 18 residues. The V gene lost 1 base and the J gene lost 4 bases, with 23 bases spanning the gap. The CDR3 DNA sequence: TGCGCCAGCAGCCAAGTCGTTCCTTCCGGGACCGAAAATTACGAGCAGTACTTC. It codes for CASSQVVPSGTENYEQYF.

This clone was detected only a few times. This sequence joins TRBV11-2 and TRBJ2-3, with 7 bases matching TRBD2. This CDR3 contains 14 residues. Trimming cost V 6 bases and J 6 bases; bases outside gene matches: 9. Germline CDR1 is SGHAT and CDR2 is FQNNGV. CDR3 loop: CASRGVAGPDTQYF. The CDR3 DNA sequence: TGTGCCAGCAGAGGGGTAGCGGGTCCGGATACGCAGTATTTT.

This clone was observed a few times. This specimen includes other DNA sequences encoding the same CDR3. The genes are TRBV5-1 and TRBJ2-3, with TRBD2 as a possible D gene (5 bases). The CDR3 has 14 residues. Germline loops: CDR1 SGHRS, CDR2 YFSETQ. Trimming took 0 bases from V and 2 from J, leaving 7 bases between them. CDR3 sequence (DNA): TGCGCCAGCAGCTTGGGAGGGATCACAGATACGCAGTATTTT. Its protein is CASSLGGITDTQYF.